This section outlines one T cell receptor (beta chain) sequence together with its context. Antigen unknown. The PCR ran on 60 Vbeta and 13 Jbeta primers. TCRdb keeps only in-frame clones here, not all; method: immunoSEQ multiplex PCR. The sample records over 80,000 clones, around 79% being singletons. This entry belongs to a study of cytomegalovirus exposure and HLA in healthy donors. Per germline, CDR1 LGHNA and CDR2 YNFKEQ. After removal of 1 base from V and 6 bases from J, the junction contained 10 bases not matched to a gene. The CDR3 has 17 residues. General study results and limits: Sequencing depth roughly uniform across donors was assumed in presence/absence analyses.

The chain couples TRBV4-2 to TRBJ2-7, with 12 bases matching TRBD2. The clonotype was recovered from a woman aged 70-85 years in good health and CMV-seropositive. The sequenced sample consisted of PBMCs. The CDR3 loop is CASSQGTSGVVGLEQYF. The CDR3 nucleotides are TGTGCCAGCAGCCAAGGGACTAGCGGGGTCGTGGGGCTCGAGCAGTACTTC.